Included here is one T cell receptor (beta chain) sequence, with context. The antigen remains unidentified. Unique molecular identifiers were present in the TCR beta cDNA libraries. T cells numbering about 1 to 11 million yielded some 500,000 cDNA molecules. TCRdb recomputed calls from the PCR reads with MiXCR, one row per CDR3 protein. The sample shows 800,000 to 950,000 distinct CDR3 sequences, roughly half of them seen only once. Germline values: CDR1 ENHRY, CDR2 SYGVKD. V lost 10 bases and J lost 10, with 20 bases in between. The CDR3 totals 13 residues. This sample was included in a study of post-analysis software for immune sequencing data. Study at large: Included courses were relapsing-remitting and secondary progressive multiple sclerosis; progressive-relapsing multiple sclerosis was also included. General study points: The study found significantly lower normalized Chao1 diversity in multiple sclerosis patients than in controls. F measure clustering grouped samples strongly by preparation batch. Four or five TRBV segments occurring more often in patients than controls included TRBV5-6, TRBV5-1 and TRBV20-1.

The sequenced sample was blood. The gene calls are TRBV10-3 and TRBJ2-1, with a tentative D call TRBD2 (6 bases). This clonotype originated in a girl aged 10-17 years with multiple sclerosis. In DNA form, the CDR3 reads TGTGCCACCTCGGGACTTTCCAGCGGCGAGCAGTTCTTC. This sequence encodes CATSGLSSGEQFF.